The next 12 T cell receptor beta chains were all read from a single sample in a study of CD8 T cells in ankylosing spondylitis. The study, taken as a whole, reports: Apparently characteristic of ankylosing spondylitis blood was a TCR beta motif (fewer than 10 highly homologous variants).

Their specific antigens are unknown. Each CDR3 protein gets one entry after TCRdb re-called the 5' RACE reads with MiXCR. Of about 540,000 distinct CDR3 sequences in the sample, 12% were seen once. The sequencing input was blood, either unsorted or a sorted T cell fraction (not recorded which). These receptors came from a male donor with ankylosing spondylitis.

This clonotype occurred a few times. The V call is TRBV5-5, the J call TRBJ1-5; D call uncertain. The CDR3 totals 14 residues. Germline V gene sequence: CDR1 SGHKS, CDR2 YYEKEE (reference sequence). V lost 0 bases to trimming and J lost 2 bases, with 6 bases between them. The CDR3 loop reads CASSLGSGNQPQHF. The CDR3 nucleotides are TGTGCCAGCAGCTTGGGGTCAGGCAATCAGCCCCAGCATTTT. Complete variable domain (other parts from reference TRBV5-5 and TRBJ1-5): DAGVTQSPTHLIKTRGQQVTLRCSPISGHKSVSWYQQVLGQGPQFIFQYYEKEERGRGNFPDRFSARQFPNYSSELNVNALLLGDSALYLCASSLGSGNQPQHFGDGTRLSIL.

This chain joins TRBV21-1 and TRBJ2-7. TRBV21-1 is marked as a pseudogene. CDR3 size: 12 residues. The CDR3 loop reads CASIASSYEQYV. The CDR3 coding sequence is TGTGCCAGCATCGCGAGCTCCTACGAGCAGTACGTC.

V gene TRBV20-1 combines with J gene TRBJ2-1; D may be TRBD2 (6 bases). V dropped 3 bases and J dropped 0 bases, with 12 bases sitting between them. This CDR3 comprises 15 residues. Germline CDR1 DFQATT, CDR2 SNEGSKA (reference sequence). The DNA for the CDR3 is TGCAGTGCTAGGAGGCGGGGCAGCTCCTACAATGAGCAGTTCTTC. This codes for CSARRRGSSYNEQFF.

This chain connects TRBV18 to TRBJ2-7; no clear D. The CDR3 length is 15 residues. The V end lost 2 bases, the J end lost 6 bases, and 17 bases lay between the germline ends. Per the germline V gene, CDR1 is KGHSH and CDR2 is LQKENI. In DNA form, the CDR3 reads TGTGCCAGCTCACCAGCATGGGTAGACGCCGTCGAGCAGTACTTC. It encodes CASSPAWVDAVEQYF.

Here the CDR3 DNA reads TGCGCCAGCAGCTTAGGGGCAGGCGGATCGGAAAAACTGTTTTTT. This sequence encodes CASSLGAGGSEKLFF. The chain links TRBV5-1 to TRBJ1-4; D possibly corresponds to TRBD1 (5 bases). The V end lost 2 bases, the J end lost 8 bases, and 16 bases lay between the germline ends. Germline V CDR1 and CDR2: SGHRS, YFSETQ. The CDR3 length is 15 residues.

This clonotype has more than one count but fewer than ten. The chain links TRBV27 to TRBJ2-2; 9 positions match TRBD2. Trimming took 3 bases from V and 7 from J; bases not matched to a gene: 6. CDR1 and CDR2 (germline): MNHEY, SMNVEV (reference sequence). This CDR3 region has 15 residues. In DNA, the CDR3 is TGTGCCAGCAGTTTTGGCGGGAGGGCCGTCGGGGAGCTGTTTTTT. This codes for CASSFGGRAVGELFF.

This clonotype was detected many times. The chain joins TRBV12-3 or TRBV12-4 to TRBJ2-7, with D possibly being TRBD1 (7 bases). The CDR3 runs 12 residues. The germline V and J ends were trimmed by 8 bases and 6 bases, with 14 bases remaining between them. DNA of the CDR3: TGTGCCAGCTGTCACAGGGGAGGCGAGCAGTACTTC. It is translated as CASCHRGGEQYF.

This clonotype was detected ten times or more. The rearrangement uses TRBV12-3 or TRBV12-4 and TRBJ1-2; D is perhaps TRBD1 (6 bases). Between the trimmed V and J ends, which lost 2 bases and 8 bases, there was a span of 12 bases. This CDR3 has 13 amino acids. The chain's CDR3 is CASSLLAGEGYTF. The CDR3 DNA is TGTGCCAGCAGTTTACTGGCAGGGGAGGGCTACACCTTC.

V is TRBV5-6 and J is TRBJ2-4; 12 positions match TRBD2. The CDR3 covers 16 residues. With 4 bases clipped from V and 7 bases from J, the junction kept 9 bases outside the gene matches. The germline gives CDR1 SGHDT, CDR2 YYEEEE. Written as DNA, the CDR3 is TGTGCCAGCAGCCTCCCCACTAGCGGGAGGTTTAACATTCAGTACTTC. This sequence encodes CASSLPTSGRFNIQYF.

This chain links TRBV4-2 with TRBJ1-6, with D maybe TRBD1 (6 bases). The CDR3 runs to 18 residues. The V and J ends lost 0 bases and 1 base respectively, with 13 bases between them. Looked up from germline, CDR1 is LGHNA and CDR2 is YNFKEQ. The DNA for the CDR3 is TGTGCCAGCAGCCAAGATCACAGGGCGGAATCCTATAATTCACCCCTCCACTTT. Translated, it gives CASSQDHRAESYNSPLHF.

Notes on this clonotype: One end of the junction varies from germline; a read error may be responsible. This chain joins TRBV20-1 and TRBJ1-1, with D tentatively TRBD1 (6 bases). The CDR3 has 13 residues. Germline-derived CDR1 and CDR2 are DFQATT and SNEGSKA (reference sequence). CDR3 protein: CSPRQGGSSEAFF. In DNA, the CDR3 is TGCAGTCCTAGACAAGGGGGATCATCTGAAGCTTTCTTT.

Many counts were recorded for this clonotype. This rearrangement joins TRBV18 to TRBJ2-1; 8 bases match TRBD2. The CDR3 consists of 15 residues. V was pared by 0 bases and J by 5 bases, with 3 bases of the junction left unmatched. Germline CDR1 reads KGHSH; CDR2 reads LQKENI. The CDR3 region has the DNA TGTGCCAGCTCACCACCCGCCGGGAGGGACAATGAGCAGTTCTTC. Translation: CASSPPAGRDNEQFF.